Listed here is a single T cell receptor beta chain. The sample comes from a study of blood T cell repertoires in COVID-19. On the study more broadly: There were acute and convalescent COVID-19 samples, and they came from the United States, Italy and Spain.

Participants' own reports of clinical history determined their cohort assignment. Trimming at V came to 4 bases and at J to 9 bases, leaving 6 bases not matched to a gene. Germline V CDR1 and CDR2: SGHRS, YFSETQ. The CDR3 has 15 residues. How the authors handled the data: Cell counts per sample came from amplifying reference gene primers. The data were produced by immunoSEQ multiplex PCR, yet TCRdb's version contains in-frame clones alone and is incomplete. V and J calls plus clone size are reproduced from that table; the DNA served to infer D and trimming. This table holds 120,000 to 150,000 clones, approximately 88% found once.

The gene calls are TRBV5-1 and TRBJ2-1; TRBD2 matches 14 bases. The sequencing input was PBMCs or T cells enriched from blood (not recorded which). This clonotype was sampled from a woman aged 25-40 years with acute COVID-19. CDR3 sequence reads: CASSPGTSGSREQFF. The CDR3 DNA is TGCGCCAGCAGCCCCGGGACTAGCGGGAGTCGTGAGCAGTTCTTC.